This passage covers 24 T cell receptor beta chains from one sample sequenced in a study of graft-versus-host responses after intestinal transplantation. Using immunoSEQ multiplex PCR, the repertoire was profiled, and TCRdb retains in-frame clones only, with some absent. In the table there are approximately 25,000 clones, approximately 93% of which are singletons. Sequenced material: PBMCs, taken 18 days after transplant. The receptors shown here come from a human patient who received an intestinal transplant, so some T cells may come from the graft donor.

The CDR3 loop is CASSRALTYEQYF. The CDR3 DNA sequence: TGTGCCAGCAGCCGGGCTTTAACCTACGAGCAGTACTTC. The V and J genes are TRBV5-6 and TRBJ2-7; D is ambiguous. CDR1 SGHDT and CDR2 YYEEEE come from the germline V gene. The CDR3 contains 13 residues. Trimming removed 4 bases at V and 2 bases at J, with 10 bases between.

This chain connects TRBV11-1 to TRBJ1-5; D gene uncertain. With 5 bases removed from V and 6 bases from J, the gap between germline ends came to 5 bases. The germline V gene has CDR1 SGHAT and CDR2 FQDESV (reference sequence). CDR3 size: 11 residues. CDR3 in DNA: TGTGCCAGCAGCCCCGTTCAGCCCCAGCATTTT. As protein: CASSPVQPQHF.

The chain is built from TRBV12-5 and TRBJ2-1, with D uncertain. Looked up from germline, CDR1 is LGHNT and CDR2 is FRNRAP. V was pared by 0 bases and J by 0 bases, with 12 bases between. The CDR3 is 17 residues long. The CDR3 coding sequence is TGTGCTAGTGGTTTGGTACGGGTATTCCCCTCCTACAATGAGCAGTTCTTC. Protein: CASGLVRVFPSYNEQFF.

The rearrangement joins TRBV7-6 to TRBJ2-3, with TRBD2 as a possible D gene (7 bases). CDR3 length: 15 amino acids. With 2 bases removed from V and 4 bases from J, the gap between germline ends came to 13 bases. CDR1 and CDR2 (germline): SGHVS, FNYEAQ. The CDR3 nucleotides are TGTGCCAGCAGCTTATCCGGCGGGGGCGCAGATACGCAGTATTTT. Translated: CASSLSGGGADTQYF.

Turning to this clone: A read error may account for a junction end that differs from germline. This sample includes further DNA sequences coding for the same CDR3. The rearrangement joins TRBV5-1 to TRBJ2-3, with 8 nucleotides matching TRBD2. The CDR3 loop spans 15 amino acids. CDR1 is SGHRS and CDR2 is YFSETQ in the germline V gene. For the CDR3, the DNA is TGCGCCAGTAGCTTGCGGGGGGCCGAGGCAGATACGCAGTATTTT. This gives the protein CASSLRGAEADTQYF.

V usage is TRBV5-1 and J usage is TRBJ2-1; 9 positions match TRBD2. V was pared by 4 bases and J by 5 bases, with 7 bases of the junction left unmatched. CDR1 is SGHRS and CDR2 is YFSETQ in the germline V gene. The CDR3 runs 15 residues. CDR3 sequence: CASSTLAGADNEQFF. The CDR3 DNA reads TGCGCCAGCAGCACCTTAGCGGGGGCTGACAATGAGCAGTTCTTC. The entire variable domain, with the rest obtained from reference TRBV5-1 and TRBJ2-1, is as follows: KAGVTQTPRYLIKTRGQQVTLSCSPISGHRSVSWYQQTPGQGLQFLFEYFSETQRNKGNFPGRFSGRQFSNSRSEMNVSTLELGDSALYLCASSTLAGADNEQFFGPGTRLTVL.

The chain has TRBV7-6 and TRBJ1-1; D not certain. Germline CDR1 and CDR2: SGHVS and FNYEAQ. The CDR3 loop spans 14 amino acids. V lost 4 bases and J lost 1, with 10 bases in between. CDR3 in amino acids: CASSSLPGNTEAFF. The CDR3 nucleotides are TGTGCCAGCAGCTCTTTACCAGGGAACACTGAAGCTTTCTTT.

The chain has TRBV29-1 and TRBJ1-2; 8 bases map to TRBD1. V dropped 3 bases and J dropped 6; count of bases not matched to a gene: 6. The length of the CDR3 is 13 residues. The germline gives CDR1 SQVTM, CDR2 ANQGSEA. The CDR3 coding sequence is TGCAGCGTTGAGGACAGGGTTTTAGATGGCTACACCTTC. This codes for CSVEDRVLDGYTF.

CDR3: CASSPTGAGANVLTF. CDR3 coding DNA: TGTGCCAGCTCTCCGACAGGGGCTGGGGCCAACGTCCTGACTTTC. The chain employs TRBV18 and TRBJ2-6, with TRBD1 matching over 8 bases. Germline V gene sequence: CDR1 KGHSH, CDR2 LQKENI. The CDR3 is 15 residues long. The junction had 3 bases not matched to a gene; V was cut back by 6 bases and J by 2 bases.

The rearrangement joins TRBV19 to TRBJ2-2; D unresolved. The germline V gene has CDR1 LNHDA and CDR2 SQIVND (reference sequence). Trimming took off 3 bases at V and 6 bases at J, with 26 bases between the two ends. The CDR3 is made up of 19 amino acids. The chain's CDR3 is CASSIRPFDVFNRAGELFF. Here the CDR3 DNA reads TGTGCCAGTAGTATTAGGCCCTTTGACGTGTTTAACCGGGCCGGGGAGCTGTTTTTT.

The table lists this clone with a count of one. This rearrangement joins TRBV7-8 to TRBJ1-3, with no clear D. The germline CDR1 and CDR2 sequences are SGHVS and FQNEAQ. This CDR3 comprises 15 residues. Trimming left V 1 base short and J 0 bases short, with 7 bases between. The CDR3, as DNA: TGTGCCAGCAGCTTAGGGCAGAGCTCTGGAAACACCATATATTTT. Protein: CASSLGQSSGNTIYF.

J is TRBJ2-5 and V is TRBV5-4; TRBD2 aligns across 10 bases. Trimming removed 2 bases from V and 5 bases from J; junction bases left unmatched: 3. The CDR3 consists of 14 residues. The germline V gene has CDR1 SGHNT and CDR2 YYREEE (reference sequence). The CDR3 bases are TGTGCCAGCAGCTTAGCGGGGGGGCGGGAGACCCAGTACTTC. It translates to CASSLAGGRETQYF.

CDR3 loop: CASSIEGRPYNEQFF. CDR3 DNA: TGTGCCAGCAGCATTGAGGGGAGGCCCTACAATGAGCAGTTCTTC. The chain uses TRBV13 and TRBJ2-1, with D perhaps matching TRBD2 (6 bases). CDR1 and CDR2 from the germline V gene are PRHDT and FYEKMQ (reference sequence). V was cut by 5 bases and J by 2 bases, with 13 bases left in between. This CDR3 is built from 15 residues.

This chain links TRBV7-9 with TRBJ1-4; 7 nucleotides line up with TRBD1. V shed 5 bases and J 5 bases; nucleotides not matched to a gene: 8. CDR1 and CDR2 (germline): SEHNR, FQNEAQ (reference sequence). The length of the CDR3 is 15 residues. As DNA, the CDR3 is TGTGCCAGCAGCCCCCTCCGGGACAGAAATGAAAAACTGTTTTTT. Translated, it gives CASSPLRDRNEKLFF.

This clone was picked up one time. V is TRBV27 and J is TRBJ2-3, with 10 bases fitting TRBD1. The CDR3 loop spans 16 amino acids. V shed 6 bases and J 5 bases; nucleotides not matched to a gene: 11. Germline lookup yields CDR1 MNHEY and CDR2 SMNVEV (reference sequence). The CDR3 region has the DNA TGTGCCAGCAGCCATACGACAGGGGGCGCAGGAGATACGCAGTATTTT. This codes for CASSHTTGGAGDTQYF.

V usage is TRBV9 and J usage is TRBJ1-1; D is possibly TRBD1 (5 bases). The CDR3 totals 13 residues. Trimming cost V 0 bases and J 4 bases, with 7 bases left between them. CDR1 and CDR2 from the germline V gene are SGDLS and YYNGEE. The CDR3 sequence is CASSVDGGTEAFF. DNA of the CDR3: TGTGCCAGCAGCGTAGATGGGGGCACTGAAGCTTTCTTT.

V and J are TRBV6-6 and TRBJ2-7; D is uncertain. V was pared by 1 base and J by 3 bases, with 7 bases between. Germline V gene data show CDR1 as MNHNY and CDR2 as SVGAGI (reference sequence). The CDR3 covers 13 residues. CDR3 amino acids: CASSYFDDYEQYF. In DNA form, the CDR3 reads TGTGCCAGCAGTTACTTCGACGACTACGAGCAGTACTTC.

This chain links TRBV7-8 with TRBJ2-1, with D maybe TRBD2 (5 bases). The CDR3 totals 15 residues. The ends were cut back, 3 bases at V and 5 bases at J, with 14 bases in the middle. CDR1 is SGHVS and CDR2 is FQNEAQ in the germline V gene. CDR3 residues: CASSFLTGVDNEQFF. CDR3 nucleotide sequence: TGTGCCAGCAGCTTTTTAACCGGGGTTGACAATGAGCAGTTCTTC.

The genes are TRBV15 and TRBJ1-1; D may be TRBD1 (6 bases). The length of the CDR3 is 14 residues. Germline CDR1 is LNHNV and CDR2 is YYDKDF (reference sequence). V lost 5 bases and J lost 5, with 15 bases in between. The CDR3, as DNA: TGTGCCACCAGCTTAATACAGGGCGGAACTGAAGCTTTCTTT. Translating gives CATSLIQGGTEAFF.

The chain carries TRBV6-6 and TRBJ2-5, with D hard to call. Germline CDR1 and CDR2: MNHNY and SVGAGI (reference sequence). V was cut by 4 bases and J by 1 base, with 1 base left in between. The CDR3 covers 11 residues. The CDR3 here is CASSSQETQYF. The CDR3 DNA is TGTGCCAGCAGTTCCCAAGAGACCCAGTACTTC.

The chain combines TRBV27 with TRBJ2-1; D might be TRBD1 (7 bases). Germline V gene sequence: CDR1 MNHEY, CDR2 SMNVEV (reference sequence). V was pared by 2 bases and J by 7 bases, with 9 bases between. This CDR3 region has 13 residues. The CDR3 region is CASSLAGGNEQFF. CDR3 in DNA: TGTGCCAGCAGTTTAGCAGGGGGGAATGAGCAGTTCTTC.

V and J are TRBV19 and TRBJ1-2; TRBD1 is a possible D gene (5 bases). CDR3 length: 14 residues. Germline V CDR1 and CDR2: LNHDA, SQIVND (reference sequence). V lost 3 bases and J lost 6, with 14 bases in between. The CDR3 DNA sequence: TGTGCCAGTAGTATCAGGACACCCGAGGATGGCTACACCTTC. This translates into CASSIRTPEDGYTF.

This chain connects TRBV25-1 to TRBJ1-4; the D gene is possibly TRBD1 (5 bases). V was pared by 2 bases and J by 8 bases, with 12 bases between. From germline, CDR1 is MGHDK and CDR2 SYGVNS. This CDR3 spans 14 amino acids. The CDR3 nucleotides are TGTGCCAGCAGTGAAGAGGCAGGGAGGGAAAAACTGTTTTTT. It encodes CASSEEAGREKLFF.

This clone was observed a single time. This chain joins TRBV6-1 and TRBJ2-1; 12 bases match TRBD2. Losses at the gene ends were 3 bases for V and 8 bases for J; bases not matched to a gene: 8. This CDR3 has 16 residues. Germline V gives CDR1 MNHNS, CDR2 SASEGT. This CDR3 is CASSDPLAGGPDEQFF. Here the CDR3 DNA reads TGTGCCAGCAGTGATCCCCTAGCGGGGGGGCCCGATGAGCAGTTCTTC.